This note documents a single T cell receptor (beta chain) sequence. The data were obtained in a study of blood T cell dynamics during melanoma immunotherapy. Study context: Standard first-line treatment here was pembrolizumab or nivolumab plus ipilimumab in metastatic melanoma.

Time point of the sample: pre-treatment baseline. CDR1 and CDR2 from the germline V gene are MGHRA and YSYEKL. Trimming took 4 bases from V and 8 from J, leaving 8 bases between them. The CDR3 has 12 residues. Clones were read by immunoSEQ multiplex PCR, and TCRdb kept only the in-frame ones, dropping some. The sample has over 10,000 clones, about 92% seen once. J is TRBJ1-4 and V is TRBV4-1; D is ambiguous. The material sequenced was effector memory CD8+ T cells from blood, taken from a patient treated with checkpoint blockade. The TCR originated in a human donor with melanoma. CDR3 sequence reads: CASSRQQEKLFF. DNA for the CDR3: TGCGCCAGCAGCCGACAACAAGAAAAACTGTTTTTT.